The 11 T cell receptor beta chains below come from one sample, sequenced in a study of blood T cell repertoires in COVID-19. Method: immunoSEQ multiplex PCR; TCRdb's copy keeps in-frame clones and lacks some. Of about 210,000 clones in the sample, around 81% were seen once. Sequencing was done on a sample of PBMCs or T cells enriched from blood (not recorded which). These TCRs come from a woman aged 45-60 years with acute COVID-19.

Judged by abundance, this clone is medium-sized. This chain connects TRBV28 to TRBJ2-7; weak D call: TRBD2 (5 bases). CDR1 and CDR2 from the germline V gene are MDHEN and SYDVKM. This CDR3 has 14 residues. V was cut by 6 bases and J by 0 bases, with 12 bases left in between. For the CDR3, the DNA is TGTGCCAGCAGCAAAGGGAGTAACTCCTACGAGCAGTACTTC. Translating it yields CASSKGSNSYEQYF.

This clone has a handful of counts. The gene calls are TRBV7-2 and TRBJ2-7; D unresolved. The CDR3 is 14 residues long. CDR1 and CDR2 (germline): SGHTA, FQGNSA. V was trimmed by 0 bases and J by 2 bases, leaving 8 bases between them. The CDR3 here is CASSLAHTPYEQYF. CDR3 DNA: TGTGCCAGCAGCTTAGCCCACACCCCCTACGAGCAGTACTTC.

V and J are TRBV12-5 and TRBJ1-5; D is possibly TRBD1 (5 bases). With 6 bases removed from V and 3 bases from J, the gap between germline ends came to 6 bases. This CDR3 contains 12 residues. CDR1 and CDR2 from the germline V gene are LGHNT and FRNRAP. The CDR3 region has the DNA TGTGCTAGTGGCAGGGACAATCAGCCCCAGCATTTT. As protein: CASGRDNQPQHF.

The chain combines TRBV25-1 with TRBJ2-5; 7 bases match TRBD1. The CDR3 is 16 residues long. V lost 3 bases to trimming and J lost 5 bases; unmatched junction nucleotides: 12. CDR1 and CDR2 (germline): MGHDK, SYGVNS. CDR3 sequence: CASSDPGQVPSETQYF. Written as DNA, the CDR3 is TGTGCCAGCAGTGACCCTGGACAGGTGCCGTCCGAGACCCAGTACTTC.

This clone has more than one count but fewer than ten. V and J are TRBV11-2 and TRBJ2-1, with D maybe TRBD1 (5 bases). The V end lost 10 bases, the J end lost 10 bases, and 17 bases lay between the germline ends. The CDR3 runs 12 residues. Per the germline V gene, CDR1 is SGHAT and CDR2 is FQNNGV. The CDR3 protein is CATQGGAQEQFF. The CDR3 DNA reads TGTGCCACCCAGGGTGGAGCTCAGGAGCAGTTCTTC.

V gene TRBV7-8 combines with J gene TRBJ2-1, with a possible D match to TRBD2 (5 bases). Trimming took off 3 bases at V and 0 bases at J, with 12 bases between the two ends. Germline values: CDR1 SGHVS, CDR2 FQNEAQ. CDR3 size: 16 residues. In DNA form, the CDR3 reads TGTGCCAGCAGCTTTATCCCGGGGAGCTCCTACAATGAGCAGTTCTTC. Translation gives CASSFIPGSSYNEQFF.

This chain joins TRBV7-8 and TRBJ2-7; D might be TRBD1 (5 bases). Per the germline V gene, CDR1 is SGHVS and CDR2 is FQNEAQ. Trimming shortened V by 5 bases and J by 5 bases, and 19 bases separated the two germline ends. The CDR3 runs to 15 residues. CDR3 in amino acids: CASSPSQGIVHEQYF. The CDR3 nucleotides read TGTGCCAGCAGCCCATCCCAGGGCATCGTCCACGAGCAGTACTTC. Using reference TRBV7-8 and TRBJ2-7 for the parts outside the CDR3, the full variable domain is GAGVSQSPRYKVAKRGQDVALRCDPISGHVSLFWYQQALGQGPEFLTYFQNEAQLDKSGLPSDRFFAERPEGSVSTLKIQRTQQEDSAVYLCASSPSQGIVHEQYFGPGTRLTVT.

The gene calls are TRBV12-3 or TRBV12-4 and TRBJ2-1; D gene ambiguous. V was shortened by 5 bases and J by 7 bases, with 6 bases between the two germline ends. CDR3 length: 11 residues. CDR3 in amino acids: CASSESNEQFF. The CDR3 DNA sequence: TGTGCCAGCAGTGAGTCAAATGAGCAGTTCTTC.

The chain is built from TRBV5-6 and TRBJ2-5, with 8 bases matching TRBD1. V lost 0 bases and J lost 5; bases outside the gene matches: 9. CDR1 is SGHDT and CDR2 is YYEEEE in the germline V gene. This CDR3 has 16 amino acids. This CDR3 is CASSLAQGAGLETQYF. CDR3 nucleotide sequence: TGTGCCAGCAGCTTGGCCCAGGGGGCGGGGTTGGAGACCCAGTACTTC.

The V gene is TRBV7-3, the J gene TRBJ2-3; 7 nucleotides agree with TRBD1. Per the germline V gene, CDR1 is SGHTA and CDR2 is FQGTGA. The CDR3 consists of 16 residues. The junction had 9 bases not matched to a gene; V was cut back by 5 bases and J by 1 base. In DNA form, the CDR3 reads TGTGCCAGCAGCCCCCGACAGGGATCGGGCACAGATACGCAGTATTTT. This encodes CASSPRQGSGTDTQYF.

The V gene is TRBV7-2, the J gene TRBJ2-4, with 11 positions matching TRBD1. Germline values: CDR1 SGHTA, CDR2 FQGNSA. The trim removed 4 bases at V and 1 base at J, leaving 3 bases unmatched. This CDR3 spans 16 amino acids. CDR3 nucleotides: TGTGCCAGCAGCTCCGGACAGGGGGCCGCCAAAAACATTCAGTACTTC. It translates to CASSSGQGAAKNIQYF.